The clone carrying this TCR beta chain was counted a few times. Data came from immunoSEQ multiplex PCR; TCRdb stores just in-frame clones and leaves some out. The table records some 17,000 clones, 88% of them present only once. The entry originates in a study of T cell changes during pregnancy in multiple sclerosis. The length of the CDR3 is 15 residues. The trim removed 3 bases at V and 8 bases at J, leaving 10 bases unmatched. Germline CDR1 reads LNHDA; CDR2 reads SQIVND (reference sequence). The starting material was CD8+ T cells from peripheral blood mononuclear cells, obtained after pregnancy. The receptor was derived from a female donor in good health, enrolled as a control in a pregnancy study. V gene TRBV19 combines with J gene TRBJ2-1; 7 bases are shared with TRBD2. This CDR3 is CASSIYVTSTDEQFF. Here the CDR3 DNA reads TGTGCCAGTAGTATTTACGTGACTAGCACCGATGAGCAGTTCTTC.